In its sample, the clone carrying this TCR beta chain was seen a few times. Antigen unknown. The sample belongs to a study of cytotoxic CD8 clonotypes in ibrutinib-treated CLL. Study outcomes and limitations: Clonality correlated strongly with circulating CD8+ T cells and exceeded age-matched healthy donors at baseline. Baseline levels were approached again at progression, after clonality had risen at ibrutinib response.

Investigators sought sequencing depths of between 1 in 200,000 and 1 in 1 million T cells. Sequencing was performed with immunoSEQ multiplex PCR; in TCRdb, only in-frame clones are kept and a portion is missing. Of about 86,000 clones in the sample, approximately 86% were seen once. The germline gives CDR1 MNHEY, CDR2 SMNVEV (reference sequence). J gave up 2 bases and V 2 bases, and 6 bases lay outside the gene matches. The CDR3 is made up of 15 amino acids. Sequenced material: PBMCs, taken before ibrutinib treatment. This rearrangement joins TRBV27 to TRBJ2-7; TRBD2 matches 7 bases. The receptor was derived from a human donor with chronic lymphocytic leukemia. The CDR3 DNA sequence: TGTGCCAGCAGTTTAAGCGGGGCCTACCCCTACGAGCAGTACTTC. This translates into CASSLSGAYPYEQYF.